The 26 T cell receptor beta chains presented below share a single source sample, sequenced in a study of blood T cells in healthy people across ages. A second PCR of about 7 to 11 cycles used a sample-barcoded 5' primer and a J-beta primer mix. MiXCR was run by TCRdb on the 5' RACE reads, yielding one entry per CDR3 protein. The sample includes around 1,900,000 distinct CDR3 sequences, roughly 43% of them seen just once. The source material was blood. The source is a human donor in good health.

This clonotype appeared a few times. This chain links TRBV29-1 with TRBJ1-1; TRBD1 is a possible D gene (6 bases). The germline V gene has CDR1 SQVTM and CDR2 ANQGSEA. The V end was cut by 6 bases, the J end by 5 bases, with 13 bases between. The CDR3 sequence is 12 residues long. The CDR3 loop is CSVDTGHTEAFF. The CDR3 DNA follows: TGCAGCGTGGACACAGGGCATACTGAAGCTTTCTTT.

This rearrangement joins TRBV28 to TRBJ2-1; 7 positions agree with TRBD1. Germline V gene lookup returns CDR1 MDHEN and CDR2 SYDVKM. V was pared by 5 bases and J by 4 bases, with 17 bases of the junction left unmatched. The CDR3 is 18 amino acids. The CDR3, as DNA: TGTGCCAGCAGTCCACTAGACAGGGCGAAGGAAAAATACAATGAGCAGTTCTTC. Amino acid sequence: CASSPLDRAKEKYNEQFF.

The J gene is TRBJ2-3, the V gene TRBV10-3, with no clear D. This CDR3 contains 14 residues. With 6 bases removed from V and 0 bases from J, the gap between germline ends came to 10 bases. The germline gives CDR1 ENHRY, CDR2 SYGVKD. The CDR3 region is CAIRKSTSTDTQYF. CDR3 DNA: TGTGCCATCAGGAAGTCCACTAGCACAGATACGCAGTATTTT.

This clonotype was detected ten times or more. CDR3 sequence: CSARQGSSYEQYF. CDR3 DNA: TGCAGCGCGAGACAGGGAAGTTCCTACGAGCAGTACTTC. This rearrangement joins TRBV29-1 to TRBJ2-7; 7 nucleotides line up with TRBD1. Germline trimming cut 7 bases from V and 1 base from J; bases unmatched to any gene: 7. Germline CDR1 reads SQVTM; CDR2 reads ANQGSEA. CDR3 size: 13 residues.

The gene calls are TRBV6-1 and TRBJ2-1, with 13 nucleotides matching TRBD2. CDR1 and CDR2 (germline): MNHNS, SASEGT. The CDR3 extends over 16 amino acids. Trimming cost V 5 bases and J 9 bases; bases outside gene matches: 10. CDR3 in amino acids: CASSKGTSGVLGEQFF. The CDR3 nucleotides read TGTGCCAGCAGTAAAGGGACTAGCGGGGTACTCGGTGAGCAGTTCTTC.

A few counts support this clonotype. This sequence joins TRBV11-2 and TRBJ2-1; D unclear. The germline V gene encodes CDR1 SGHAT and CDR2 FQNNGV. The CDR3 sequence is 17 residues long. V lost 1 base and J 1 base, leaving 14 bases between the germline ends. The CDR3 DNA is TGTGCCAGCAGCTTAGGTCCCAGCTTGGGGTCCTACAATGAGCAGTTCTTC. It is translated as CASSLGPSLGSYNEQFF.

This clonotype was observed a single time. The V and J genes are TRBV6-6 and TRBJ1-1; D uncertain. The V gene lost 0 bases and the J gene lost 4 bases, with 12 bases spanning the gap. Germline values: CDR1 MNHNY, CDR2 SVGAGI (reference sequence). The CDR3 sequence is 15 residues long. The CDR3 here is CASSYSRPRTTEAFF. In DNA, the CDR3 is TGTGCCAGCAGTTACTCGAGGCCGAGGACCACTGAAGCTTTCTTT.

Only one count was recorded for this clonotype. The chain recombines TRBV29-1 with TRBJ1-2, with a possible D match to TRBD1 (5 bases). There are 14 residues in the CDR3. V lost 1 base and J lost 5, with 14 bases in between. Germline V gene sequence: CDR1 SQVTM, CDR2 ANQGSEA. CDR3 loop: CSVEGQGMGYGYTF. The CDR3 DNA reads as TGCAGCGTTGAAGGTCAGGGTATGGGATATGGCTACACCTTC.

This clonotype turned up a few times. The chain combines TRBV4-2 with TRBJ2-1, with 10 bases that match TRBD2. The germline gives CDR1 LGHNA, CDR2 YNFKEQ. This CDR3 has 15 amino acids. V lost 3 bases and J lost 8; bases outside the gene matches: 7. The DNA of the CDR3 is TGTGCCAGCAGCCACCTAGCGGGGGAGGACTATGAGCAGTTCTTC. Amino acid sequence: CASSHLAGEDYEQFF.

J is TRBJ2-5 and V is TRBV2, with D hard to call. The CDR3 has 14 amino acids. V was shortened by 6 bases and J by 2 bases, with 13 bases between the two germline ends. CDR1 is SNHLY and CDR2 is FYNNEI in the germline V gene. In DNA form, the CDR3 reads TGTGCCAGCAGAGATGGACGCCGACAAGAGACCCAGTACTTC. This translates into CASRDGRRQETQYF.

The chain combines TRBV7-2 with TRBJ2-1, with TRBD2 matching 10 bases. Germline V lookup: CDR1 SGHTA, CDR2 FQGNSA. CDR3 length: 17 amino acids. With 5 bases clipped from V and 6 bases from J, the junction kept 13 bases outside the gene matches. The CDR3 here is CASSPTPAGGRANEQFF. CDR3 nucleotide sequence: TGTGCCAGCAGCCCCACCCCAGCGGGGGGGAGGGCCAATGAGCAGTTCTTC.

The V call is TRBV5-1, the J call TRBJ1-2, with D uncertain. With 7 bases removed from V and 3 bases from J, the gap between germline ends came to 10 bases. The germline V gene encodes CDR1 SGHRS and CDR2 YFSETQ. The CDR3 totals 12 residues. The CDR3 protein is CASADAYYGYTF. CDR3 DNA: TGCGCCAGCGCGGACGCCTACTATGGCTACACCTTC.

A few counts support this clonotype. This sequence joins TRBV7-8 and TRBJ2-5; 7 bases fit TRBD1. Per germline, CDR1 SGHVS and CDR2 FQNEAQ. V shed 5 bases and J 8 bases; nucleotides not matched to a gene: 8. The CDR3 is 13 amino acids. CDR3 sequence: CASSTQRGGTQYF. The CDR3 DNA sequence: TGTGCCAGCAGCACTCAGCGAGGGGGCACCCAGTACTTC.

The chain is built from TRBV7-6 and TRBJ2-3; 15 nucleotides agree with TRBD2. This CDR3 is built from 19 residues. Trimming took 4 bases from V and 7 from J; bases not matched to a gene: 15. Looked up from germline, CDR1 is SGHVS and CDR2 is FNYEAQ. The chain's CDR3 is CASSYLKTGTSGGRYTQYF. The CDR3 DNA follows: TGTGCCAGCAGCTACCTGAAAACCGGGACTAGCGGGGGGCGGTATACGCAGTATTTT.

In its sample, this clonotype was seen a few times. The gene calls are TRBV7-3 and TRBJ2-3; D possibly uses TRBD1 or TRBD2 (5 bases each). Germline CDR1 SGHTA, CDR2 FQGTGA. Trimming cost V 7 bases and J 3 bases, with 14 bases left between them. The CDR3 runs to 14 residues. CDR3 protein: CASKRGHETDTQYF. For the CDR3, the DNA is TGTGCCAGCAAGAGGGGTCATGAAACAGATACGCAGTATTTT.

This chain uses TRBV7-2 with TRBJ2-1, with D unclear. Trimming removed 2 bases from V and 7 bases from J, with 12 bases in between. The CDR3 loop spans 14 amino acids. Germline V gene sequence: CDR1 SGHTA, CDR2 FQGNSA. CDR3 in DNA: TGTGCCAGCAGCTTATTCCTTCAGAATAATGAGCAGTTCTTC. This translates into CASSLFLQNNEQFF.

This clonotype has more than one count but fewer than ten. The V and J genes are TRBV27 and TRBJ1-4; 8 bases agree with TRBD1. V trimming: 5 bases; J trimming: 6 bases; junction bases outside the gene matches: 8. Germline CDR1 and CDR2: MNHEY and SMNVEV (reference sequence). This CDR3 comprises 15 residues. The CDR3 coding sequence is TGTGCCAGCAGTCGCCAGGGGGCGACTGATGAAAAACTGTTTTTT. Amino acid sequence: CASSRQGATDEKLFF.

In DNA form, the CDR3 reads TGCAGCGTTGCGGACAGGGGGCGCCGCGCAGGTACGCAGTATTTT. Translating gives CSVADRGRRAGTQYF. The V and J genes are TRBV29-1 and TRBJ2-3; 11 nucleotides align to TRBD1. Trimming at V came to 4 bases and at J to 8 bases, leaving 11 bases not matched to a gene. CDR1 is SQVTM, CDR2 ANQGSEA, per germline. The CDR3 has 15 amino acids.

This clonotype was found a few times. This chain uses TRBV12-3 or TRBV12-4 with TRBJ1-6, with D possibly TRBD1 on 5 matching bases. There are 16 residues in the CDR3. Between the trimmed V and J ends, which lost 6 bases and 7 bases, there was a span of 19 bases. The CDR3 loop is CASSALPGPSNSPLHF. The CDR3 DNA reads TGTGCCAGCAGCGCCCTACCGGGACCCTCCAATTCACCCCTCCACTTT.

The gene calls are TRBV6-5 and TRBJ1-4; a possible D gene is TRBD1 (5 bases). The length of the CDR3 is 12 residues. The germline V gene encodes CDR1 MNHEY and CDR2 SVGAGI. The V end was cut by 5 bases, the J end by 14 bases, with 15 bases between. The CDR3 DNA is TGTGCCAGCAGTGTGCCTGGGGGGAGTCTGTTTTTT. This translates into CASSVPGGSLFF.

On this clonotype itself: Just one base apart from a much larger clone, this may be a read error. This chain connects TRBV12-3 or TRBV12-4 to TRBJ2-5, with 7 bases matching TRBD1. J lost 5 bases, V lost 10 bases, and 7 bases had no gene match. The CDR3 spans 12 residues. This chain's CDR3 is CANRNRGETQYF. CDR3 bases: TGTGCCAACAGAAACAGGGGTGAGACCCAGTACTTC.

In this sample, this clonotype turned up a few times. The chain uses TRBV10-3 and TRBJ1-2; the match to TRBD1 covers 12 bases. Trimming at V came to 11 bases and at J to 3 bases, leaving 13 bases not matched to a gene. Looked up from germline, CDR1 is ENHRY and CDR2 is SYGVKD. The CDR3 extends over 16 amino acids. CDR3 nucleotides: TGTGCCCCCCCCGGGACAGGGGGCATCCATGACTATGGCTACACCTTC. Translating gives CAPPGTGGIHDYGYTF.

In this sample, this clonotype turned up a few times. The chain uses TRBV11-2 and TRBJ1-2, with no clear D. The CDR3 extends over 16 amino acids. Trimming cost V 4 bases and J 6 bases, with 21 bases left between them. Germline CDR1 reads SGHAT; CDR2 reads FQNNGV. The CDR3 here is CASSSEPTGRPDGYTF. The CDR3, as DNA: TGTGCCAGCAGCTCGGAGCCCACTGGGCGGCCTGATGGCTACACCTTC.

This clonotype was seen once. This chain connects TRBV2 to TRBJ1-1; TRBD1 agrees at 11 bases. Germline values: CDR1 SNHLY, CDR2 FYNNEI. Unmatched junction bases numbered 6, after V lost 10 bases and J lost 5 bases. The CDR3 has 13 residues. The CDR3 protein is CATLRDRGTEAFF. CDR3 DNA sequence: TGTGCCACGCTCCGGGACAGGGGGACTGAAGCTTTCTTT. Together with reference TRBV2 and TRBJ1-1, the CDR3 gives the full variable domain: EPEVTQTPSHQVTQMGQEVILRCVPISNHLYFYWYRQILGQKVEFLVSFYNNEISEKSEIFDDQFSVERPDGSNFTLKIRSTKLEDSAMYFCATLRDRGTEAFFGQGTRLTVV.

This clonotype was counted a single time. The genes are TRBV4-3 and TRBJ1-1; D gene unclear. The CDR3 has 15 residues. Germline V gene data show CDR1 as LGHNA and CDR2 as YSLEER. Trimming removed 0 bases at V and 6 bases at J, with 14 bases between. The CDR3 loop reads CASSQDWVGGPEAFF. CDR3 coding DNA: TGCGCCAGCAGCCAAGATTGGGTAGGAGGGCCTGAAGCTTTCTTT.

Concerning this clonotype itself: At one end the junction does not follow the germline gene, possibly because of a read error. The V and J genes are TRBV2 and TRBJ1-2, with a tentative D call TRBD1 (6 bases). The CDR3 sequence is 13 residues long. Germline assignment: CDR1 SNHLY and CDR2 FYNNEI. CDR3 nucleotide sequence: TGTGCCAGCAGGGAAGGGGGGGGCTATGGCTACACCTTC. This translates into CASREGGGYGYTF.